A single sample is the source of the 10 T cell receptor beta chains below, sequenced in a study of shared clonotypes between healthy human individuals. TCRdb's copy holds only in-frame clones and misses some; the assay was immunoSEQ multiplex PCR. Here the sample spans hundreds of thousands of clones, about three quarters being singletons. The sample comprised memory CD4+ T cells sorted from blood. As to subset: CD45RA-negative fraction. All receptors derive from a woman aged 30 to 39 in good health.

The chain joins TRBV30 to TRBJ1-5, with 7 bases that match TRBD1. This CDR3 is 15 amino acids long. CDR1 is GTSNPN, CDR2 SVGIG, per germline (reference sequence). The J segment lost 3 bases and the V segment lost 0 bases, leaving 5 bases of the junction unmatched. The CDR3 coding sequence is TGTGCCTGGAGTGTAGGAGGGGGCCCCAATCAGCCCCAGCATTTT. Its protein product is CAWSVGGGPNQPQHF.

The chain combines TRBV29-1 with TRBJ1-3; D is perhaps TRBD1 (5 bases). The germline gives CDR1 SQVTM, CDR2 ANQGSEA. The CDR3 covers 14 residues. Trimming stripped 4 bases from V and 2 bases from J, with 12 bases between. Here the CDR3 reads CSVVAGFAGNTIYF. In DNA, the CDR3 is TGCAGCGTTGTGGCAGGGTTCGCTGGAAACACCATATATTTT. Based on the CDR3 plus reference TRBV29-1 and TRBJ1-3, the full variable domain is SAVISQKPSRDICQRGTSLTIQCQVDSQVTMMFWYRQQPGQSLTLIATANQGSEATYESGFVIDKFPISRPNLTFSTLTVSNMSPEDSSIYLCSVVAGFAGNTIYFGEGSWLTVV.

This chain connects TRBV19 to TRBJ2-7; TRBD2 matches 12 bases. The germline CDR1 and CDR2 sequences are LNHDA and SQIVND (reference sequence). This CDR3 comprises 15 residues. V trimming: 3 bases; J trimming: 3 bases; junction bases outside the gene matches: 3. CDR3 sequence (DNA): TGTGCCAGTAGTATCGGACTAGCGGGATTCTACGAGCAGTACTTC. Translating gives CASSIGLAGFYEQYF.

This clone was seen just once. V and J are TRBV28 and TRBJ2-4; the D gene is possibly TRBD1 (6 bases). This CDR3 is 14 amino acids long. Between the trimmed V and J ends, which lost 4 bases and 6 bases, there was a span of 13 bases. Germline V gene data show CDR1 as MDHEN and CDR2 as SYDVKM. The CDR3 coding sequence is TGTGCCAGCAGTTCGAACCCCAGGGGAAACATTCAGTACTTC. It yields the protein CASSSNPRGNIQYF.

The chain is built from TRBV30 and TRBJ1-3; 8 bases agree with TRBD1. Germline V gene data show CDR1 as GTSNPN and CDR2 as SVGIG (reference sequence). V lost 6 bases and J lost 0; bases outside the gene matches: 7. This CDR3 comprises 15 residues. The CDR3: CACDRTGSSGNTIYF. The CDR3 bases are TGTGCCTGCGACCGGACAGGGAGCTCTGGAAACACCATATATTTT.

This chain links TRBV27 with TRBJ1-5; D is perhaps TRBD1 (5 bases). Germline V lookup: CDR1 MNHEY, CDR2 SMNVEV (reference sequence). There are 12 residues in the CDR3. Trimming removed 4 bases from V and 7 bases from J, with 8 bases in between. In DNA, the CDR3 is TGTGCCAGCAGTTCCGGGGCCCAGCCCCAGCATTTT. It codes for CASSSGAQPQHF.

CDR3 nucleotide sequence: TGTGCCATTCGAAGGGGGAATTTCCAAGAGACCCAGTACTTC. It specifies CAIRRGNFQETQYF. The chain links TRBV7-8 to TRBJ2-5; possible D gene TRBD1, 6 bases. The V gene's germline CDR1 is SGHVS and CDR2 FQNEAQ. This CDR3 is 14 amino acids long. Trimming removed 10 bases at V and 1 base at J, with 16 bases between.

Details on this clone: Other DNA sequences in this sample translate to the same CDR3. The CDR3 is CASSPRTGELFF. CDR3 DNA sequence: TGTGCCAGCTCACCGCGGACCGGGGAGCTGTTTTTT. The V and J genes are TRBV18 and TRBJ2-2; D is uncertain. Germline CDR1 and CDR2: KGHSH and LQKENI. V was cut by 3 bases and J by 5 bases, with 4 bases left in between. The CDR3 extends over 12 amino acids.

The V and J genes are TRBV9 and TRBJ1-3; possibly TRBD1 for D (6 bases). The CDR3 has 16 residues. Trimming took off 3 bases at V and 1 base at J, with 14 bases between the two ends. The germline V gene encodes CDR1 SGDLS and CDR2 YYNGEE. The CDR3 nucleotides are TGTGCCAGCAGCGGACGGGACATCGATTCTGGAAACACCATATATTTT. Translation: CASSGRDIDSGNTIYF.

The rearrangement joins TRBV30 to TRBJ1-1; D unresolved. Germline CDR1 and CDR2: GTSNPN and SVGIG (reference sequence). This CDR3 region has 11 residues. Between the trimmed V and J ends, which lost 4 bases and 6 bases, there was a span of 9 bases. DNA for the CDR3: TGTGCCTGGACCAAGGGCTCTGAAGCTTTCTTT. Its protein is CAWTKGSEAFF.